A single sample is the source of the 30 T cell receptor beta chains below, sequenced in a study of identical twins. TCRdb fed the 5' RACE reads into MiXCR, producing one record per CDR3 protein. The table records around 290,000 distinct CDR3 sequences, roughly 9% of them present only once. These records were also assigned to another study, of yellow fever vaccine responses in identical twins.

The specimen sequenced was CD8+ T cells sorted from blood. The receptors here all came from a woman aged 18-29 years in good health.

In its sample, this clonotype was seen a few times. This rearrangement joins TRBV9 to TRBJ2-7; tentatively, D is TRBD1 (6 bases). Per the germline V gene, CDR1 is SGDLS and CDR2 is YYNGEE. The V end lost 4 bases, the J end lost 5 bases, and 13 bases lay between the germline ends. The CDR3 extends over 13 amino acids. CDR3: CASSLWDKDEQYF. CDR3 nucleotides: TGTGCCAGCAGCCTTTGGGACAAAGACGAGCAGTACTTC.

In DNA form, the CDR3 reads TGTGCCAGCAGCTTGGGGACAGGGGTCTCCTACGAGCAGTACTTC. Protein: CASSLGTGVSYEQYF. The V and J genes are TRBV5-4 and TRBJ2-7; 9 bases line up with TRBD1. Germline V gene lookup returns CDR1 SGHNT and CDR2 YYREEE (reference sequence). The CDR3 loop spans 15 amino acids. V lost 0 bases to trimming and J lost 0 bases; unmatched junction nucleotides: 1.

This clonotype was counted many times. The rearrangement uses TRBV5-5 and TRBJ1-1; D might be TRBD1 (6 bases). CDR1 and CDR2 from the germline V gene are SGHKS and YYEKEE (reference sequence). V gave up 1 base and J gave up 0 bases, with 7 bases separating them. This CDR3 is 14 amino acids long. CDR3 DNA sequence: TGTGCCAGCAGCTTGTGGGGGCTGAACACTGAAGCTTTCTTT. This sequence encodes CASSLWGLNTEAFF.

J is TRBJ2-5 and V is TRBV11-2; 7 bases map to TRBD2. The ends lost 1 base at V and 4 bases at J; junction bases unmatched: 12. This CDR3 has 17 residues. Germline CDR1 and CDR2: SGHAT and FQNNGV. CDR3 nucleotides: TGTGCCAGCAGCTTAGGCCCAGCGGGACGAGGGCGAGAGACCCAGTACTTC. Residues: CASSLGPAGRGRETQYF.

In its sample, this clonotype was seen many times. As DNA, the CDR3 is TGCAGCACCTCGGACCCTGGGCTGTACTTC. Translated, it gives CSTSDPGLYF. This chain uses TRBV29-1 with TRBJ2-5; D not resolved. Per germline, CDR1 SQVTM and CDR2 ANQGSEA. The V and J ends lost 8 bases and 13 bases respectively, with 17 bases between them. The CDR3 spans 10 residues.

This clonotype was detected only a few times. The chain joins TRBV11-2 to TRBJ2-1; 8 bases align to TRBD2. Germline V gene lookup returns CDR1 SGHAT and CDR2 FQNNGV. The CDR3 covers 16 residues. V was pared by 6 bases and J by 7 bases, with 14 bases of the junction left unmatched. As DNA, the CDR3 is TGTGCCAGCAGTATTATTAGCGGACCGGGGGGGAATGAGCAGTTCTTC. Translated: CASSIISGPGGNEQFF.

V gene TRBV19 combines with J gene TRBJ2-1; either TRBD1 or TRBD2 may fit D (5 bases each). The V gene lost 3 bases and the J gene lost 0 bases, with 12 bases spanning the gap. Per the germline V gene, CDR1 is LNHDA and CDR2 is SQIVND (reference sequence). The CDR3 has 16 amino acids. Here the CDR3 DNA reads TGTGCCAGTAGTATTTCACGGGGCCTCTCCTACAATGAGCAGTTCTTC. Translating it yields CASSISRGLSYNEQFF.

This clonotype was counted at least ten times. This rearrangement joins TRBV20-1 to TRBJ2-2, with 14 bases lining up with TRBD2. Trimming cost V 5 bases and J 3 bases; bases outside gene matches: 5. This CDR3 contains 16 residues. Germline V CDR1 and CDR2: DFQATT, SNEGSKA (reference sequence). CDR3 sequence: CSAPRLAGGDTGELFF. The DNA of the CDR3 is TGCAGTGCTCCGAGACTAGCGGGAGGGGACACCGGGGAGCTGTTTTTT.

The CDR3 DNA reads as TGCGCCAGCAGCCAGGCGGGGAACTACGAGCAGTACTTC. It codes for CASSQAGNYEQYF. The chain is built from TRBV4-1 and TRBJ2-7, with D maybe TRBD2 (6 bases). This CDR3 is 13 amino acids long. Germline assignment: CDR1 MGHRA and CDR2 YSYEKL. Trimming removed 3 bases at V and 3 bases at J, with 9 bases between.

In this sample, this clonotype turned up a few times. The chain couples TRBV29-1 to TRBJ1-1, with D tentatively TRBD1 (6 bases). V lost 4 bases to trimming and J lost 4 bases, with 7 bases between them. This CDR3 has 11 amino acids. The germline V gene has CDR1 SQVTM and CDR2 ANQGSEA. CDR3 region: CSVVGATEAFF. CDR3 nucleotides: TGCAGCGTTGTGGGGGCCACTGAAGCTTTCTTT. The full variable domain, with the rest looked up from reference TRBV29-1 and TRBJ1-1, is SAVISQKPSRDICQRGTSLTIQCQVDSQVTMMFWYRQQPGQSLTLIATANQGSEATYESGFVIDKFPISRPNLTFSTLTVSNMSPEDSSIYLCSVVGATEAFFGQGTRLTVV.

This sequence joins TRBV4-3 and TRBJ2-3; 7 bases map to TRBD2. Germline CDR1 LGHNA, CDR2 YSLEER. V was pared by 2 bases and J by 2 bases, with 7 bases of the junction left unmatched. The CDR3 sequence is 16 residues long. CDR3 sequence (DNA): TGCGCCAGCAGCCAAATATTAGCGGGCCTCACAGATACGCAGTATTTT. Protein: CASSQILAGLTDTQYF.

There are many counts of this clonotype. This chain links TRBV19 with TRBJ1-1, with D possibly being TRBD1 (5 bases). Trimming cost V 7 bases and J 4 bases, with 7 bases left between them. In germline, CDR1 is LNHDA, CDR2 SQIVND (reference sequence). The CDR3 contains 11 residues. CDR3 bases: TGTGCCAGTATTAGGGGCACTGAAGCTTTCTTT. This translates into CASIRGTEAFF. The whole variable domain, remainder taken from reference TRBV19 and TRBJ1-1, is DGGITQSPKYLFRKEGQNVTLSCEQNLNHDAMYWYRQDPGQGLRLIYYSQIVNDFQKGDIAEGYSVSREKKESFPLTVTSAQKNPTAFYLCASIRGTEAFFGQGTRLTVV.

The V call is TRBV7-9, the J call TRBJ1-6, with D perhaps matching TRBD1 (5 bases). V was clipped by 5 bases and J by 10 bases, with 9 bases between them. The CDR3 length is 12 residues. Germline CDR1 is SEHNR and CDR2 is FQNEAQ (reference sequence). For the CDR3, the DNA is TGTGCCAGCAGCCCGGACACATCACCCCTCCACTTT. Its translation is CASSPDTSPLHF.

This chain links TRBV7-9 with TRBJ2-5, with 7 nucleotides matching TRBD2. The germline CDR1 and CDR2 sequences are SEHNR and FQNEAQ (reference sequence). After removal of 1 base from V and 2 bases from J, the junction contained 7 bases not matched to a gene. There are 16 residues in the CDR3. CDR3 sequence (DNA): TGTGCCAGCAGCTTAGGGGGGAGCGGGAAACAAGAGACCCAGTACTTC. Protein product: CASSLGGSGKQETQYF. Full variable domain (missing parts from reference TRBV7-9 and TRBJ2-5): DTGVSQNPRHKITKRGQNVTFRCDPISEHNRLYWYRQTLGQGPEFLTYFQNEAQLEKSRLLSDRFSAERPKGSFSTLEIQRTEQGDSAMYLCASSLGGSGKQETQYFGPGTRLLVL.

This chain's CDR3 is CASSLGSGALNEQFF. The CDR3 DNA sequence: TGTGCCAGCAGTTTAGGTAGTGGGGCGCTAAATGAGCAGTTCTTC. The chain carries TRBV27 and TRBJ2-1; D may be TRBD1 (5 bases). The germline V and J ends were trimmed by 2 bases and 7 bases, with 15 bases remaining between them. This CDR3 has 15 residues. Germline CDR1 and CDR2: MNHEY and SMNVEV (reference sequence).

A few counts support this clonotype. The rearrangement joins TRBV2 to TRBJ2-7; D unresolved. The length of the CDR3 is 10 residues. From germline, CDR1 is SNHLY and CDR2 FYNNEI. V was clipped by 6 bases and J by 6 bases, with 6 bases between them. CDR3 loop: CASRGGEQYF. CDR3 nucleotides: TGTGCCAGCAGGGGCGGCGAGCAGTACTTC.

The table lists this clonotype with many counts. The gene calls are TRBV9 and TRBJ2-3, with 8 bases matching TRBD2. V was clipped by 4 bases and J by 1 base; unmatched bases: 11. The V gene's germline CDR1 is SGDLS and CDR2 YYNGEE. The CDR3 is 17 residues long. The CDR3 region has the DNA TGTGCCAGCAGCCCCTTTCGGGGGGGCCTACGCACAGATACGCAGTATTTT. This encodes CASSPFRGGLRTDTQYF. Looking up the rest from reference TRBV9 and TRBJ2-3 gives the full variable domain: DSGVTQTPKHLITATGQRVTLRCSPRSGDLSVYWYQQSLDQGLQFLIQYYNGEERAKGNILERFSAQQFPDLHSELNLSSLELGDSALYFCASSPFRGGLRTDTQYFGPGTRLTVL.

The rearrangement links TRBV4-3 to TRBJ2-7, with D unresolved. CDR1 and CDR2 from the germline V gene are LGHNA and YSLEER. The CDR3 is 15 amino acids. Trimming removed 0 bases from V and 4 bases from J, with 13 bases in between. This chain's CDR3 is CASSQDDRKRYEQYF. The CDR3, as DNA: TGCGCCAGCAGCCAAGATGATAGAAAGCGTTACGAGCAGTACTTC.

About this clonotype itself: A read error is possible here, since a much larger clone lies one base away. V usage is TRBV7-9 and J usage is TRBJ2-1; possible D gene TRBD2, 6 bases. Germline V gives CDR1 SEHNR, CDR2 FQNEAQ (reference sequence). V was pared by 8 bases and J by 2 bases, with 10 bases between. This CDR3 comprises 13 residues. The CDR3 here is CASGPSAYNEQFF. The CDR3 DNA reads TGTGCCAGCGGGCCTAGCGCCTACAATGAGCAGTTCTTC.

This clonotype was observed at least ten times. V is TRBV15 and J is TRBJ2-6; TRBD1 is a possible D gene (5 bases). Germline-derived CDR1 and CDR2 are LNHNV and YYDKDF (reference sequence). The CDR3 is 15 amino acids. The ends were cut back, 9 bases at V and 0 bases at J, with 12 bases in the middle. The CDR3 protein is CATSTGASGANVLTF. As DNA, the CDR3 is TGTGCCACGAGTACAGGCGCCTCTGGGGCCAACGTCCTGACTTTC.

This clonotype has a handful of counts. The chain links TRBV11-1 to TRBJ2-3, with 12 bases identical to TRBD2. The CDR3 spans 17 residues. Germline-derived CDR1 and CDR2 are SGHAT and FQDESV (reference sequence). V shed 3 bases and J 0 bases; nucleotides not matched to a gene: 4. In DNA, the CDR3 is TGTGCCAGCAGCTTGATCCTAGCGGGAGGGAGCACAGATACGCAGTATTTT. It translates to CASSLILAGGSTDTQYF.

About this clonotype itself: This sequence may be a read error, since a much larger clone differs from it by one base. The chain recombines TRBV4-2 with TRBJ2-1; the match to TRBD2 covers 10 bases. This CDR3 has 17 amino acids. The germline CDR1 and CDR2 sequences are LGHNA and YNFKEQ. The CDR3 sequence: CASRQVQAGGLANEQFF. Written as DNA, the CDR3 is TGTGCCAGCAGGCAAGTTCAAGCGGGAGGGTTGGCCAATGAGCAGTTCTTC.

This clonotype was seen a few times. A single base separates this from a much larger clone, so it may be a read error. J is TRBJ1-4 and V is TRBV4-3; tentatively, D is TRBD1 (5 bases). Germline V lookup: CDR1 LGHNA, CDR2 YSLEER. V lost 0 bases, J lost 8 bases, and 7 bases lay in between. This CDR3 spans 13 amino acids. For the CDR3, the DNA is TGCGCCAGCAGCCAAGATCGGGGGGAAAAACTGTTTTTT. Protein product: CASSQDRGEKLFF.

The chain joins TRBV11-3 to TRBJ2-3; D possibly corresponds to TRBD2 (6 bases). In germline, CDR1 is SGHNT, CDR2 YENEEA. V gave up 0 bases and J gave up 3 bases, with 10 bases separating them. CDR3 length equals 15 residues. CDR3 coding DNA: TGTGCCAGCAGCTTAGATGGTGCGGGAACAGATACGCAGTATTTT. The encoded protein is CASSLDGAGTDTQYF.

V gene TRBV7-9 combines with J gene TRBJ1-2; D gene uncertain. This CDR3 spans 17 amino acids. CDR1 and CDR2 (germline): SEHNR, FQNEAQ (reference sequence). The germline V and J ends were trimmed by 4 bases and 3 bases, with 21 bases remaining between them. The CDR3 protein is CASSYDLKYRNDYGYTF. CDR3 nucleotide sequence: TGTGCCAGCAGCTACGACTTAAAATACCGGAACGACTATGGCTACACCTTC. The entire variable domain, with the rest obtained from reference TRBV7-9 and TRBJ1-2, is as follows: DTGVSQNPRHKITKRGQNVTFRCDPISEHNRLYWYRQTLGQGPEFLTYFQNEAQLEKSRLLSDRFSAERPKGSFSTLEIQRTEQGDSAMYLCASSYDLKYRNDYGYTFGSGTRLTVV.

This clonotype was observed a handful of times. The chain combines TRBV10-3 with TRBJ2-7; 10 bases match TRBD1. The germline V gene encodes CDR1 ENHRY and CDR2 SYGVKD. This CDR3 comprises 13 residues. With V trimmed by 8 bases and J by 2 bases, 3 bases remained unmatched. The CDR3 reads CAIGQGETYEQYF. The DNA of the CDR3 is TGTGCCATCGGACAGGGGGAGACCTACGAGCAGTACTTC.

This clonotype has at least ten counts. V usage is TRBV28 and J usage is TRBJ2-1, with D possibly TRBD1 on 6 matching bases. This CDR3 spans 10 amino acids. Germline CDR1 MDHEN, CDR2 SYDVKM. The V end was cut by 5 bases, the J end by 16 bases, with 12 bases between. This CDR3 reads CASSPTGTFF. CDR3 nucleotide sequence: TGTGCCAGCAGTCCGACAGGTACTTTCTTC.

The chain combines TRBV28 with TRBJ2-3, with 7 bases identical to TRBD1. This CDR3 contains 13 residues. Per the germline V gene, CDR1 is MDHEN and CDR2 is SYDVKM. The V segment lost 5 bases and the J segment 6 bases; nucleotides outside the gene matches: 5. The CDR3 spells CASSPTGEDTQYF. CDR3 sequence (DNA): TGTGCCAGCAGTCCTACAGGGGAGGATACGCAGTATTTT.

In DNA, the CDR3 is TGTGCCTGTTACAGGACAGGGGCCTACACAGATACGCAGTATTTT. Amino acid sequence: CACYRTGAYTDTQYF. The chain links TRBV30 to TRBJ2-3; 9 nucleotides match TRBD1. CDR3 length equals 15 residues. V lost 6 bases to trimming and J lost 2 bases; unmatched junction nucleotides: 9. Germline V gene lookup returns CDR1 GTSNPN and CDR2 SVGIG (reference sequence).

This clonotype has ten or more counts. The chain employs TRBV4-1 and TRBJ1-3; D gene uncertain. The length of the CDR3 is 12 residues. The V end was cut by 0 bases, the J end by 7 bases, with 4 bases between. In germline, CDR1 is MGHRA, CDR2 YSYEKL. The CDR3 coding sequence is TGCGCCAGCAGCCAAGACGGGAACACCATATATTTT. It encodes CASSQDGNTIYF.